What follows are 29 T cell receptor beta chains derived from one specimen sequenced in a study of regulatory T cells in long-lasting Graves disease. Both iRepertoire HTBI primers and Arm-PCR of CDR3 regions were used to build the TCR beta libraries. In TCRdb, the multiplex PCR reads were re-called with MiXCR into one record per CDR3 protein. The sample shows 550,000 to 600,000 distinct CDR3 sequences, about 16% of them seen only once. Time point given: newly diagnosed GD, antithyroid drugs for less than 3 months. There was RNA extracted from PBMCs, and the TCR library was made from it. The sample was also reused in another study, on T cells in Graves' hyperthyroidism and ophthalmopathy.

Sequencing was performed on peripheral blood mononuclear cells (PBMCs), taken at new diagnosis, from a patient treated with antithyroid drugs. Source of these receptors: a man aged 18-30 years with Graves disease.

J is TRBJ1-5 and V is TRBV4-1, with D possibly TRBD1 on 5 matching bases. CDR1 and CDR2 from the germline V gene are MGHRA and YSYEKL. This CDR3 region has 14 residues. Trimming took off 3 bases at V and 4 bases at J, with 10 bases between the two ends. The CDR3 sequence: CASSQGTENQPQHF. As DNA, the CDR3 is TGCGCCAGCAGCCAGGGGACGGAGAATCAGCCCCAGCATTTT.

The chain links TRBV5-6 to TRBJ2-3, with 10 bases that match TRBD1. Germline loops: CDR1 SGHDT, CDR2 YYEEEE. The V segment lost 10 bases and the J segment 0 bases; nucleotides outside the gene matches: 14. The CDR3 loop spans 17 amino acids. Here the CDR3 DNA reads TGTGCCTCCTACAGGGACAGGGGTGTAACTAGCACAGATACGCAGTATTTT. Its translation: CASYRDRGVTSTDTQYF.

J is TRBJ1-1 and V is TRBV7-9; TRBD1 matches at 7 bases. Germline CDR1 is SEHNR and CDR2 is FQNEAQ (reference sequence). There are 17 residues in the CDR3. J gave up 1 base and V 4 bases, and 12 bases lay outside the gene matches. CDR3 bases: TGTGCCAGCAGCTCGCTCCTCCTGACAGGGTCGAACACTGAAGCTTTCTTT. Encoded protein: CASSSLLLTGSNTEAFF. The variable domain in full, completed from reference TRBV7-9 and TRBJ1-1, reads DTGVSQNPRHKITKRGQNVTFRCDPISEHNRLYWYRQTLGQGPEFLTYFQNEAQLEKSRLLSDRFSAERPKGSFSTLEIQRTEQGDSAMYLCASSSLLLTGSNTEAFFGQGTRLTVV.

This clonotype was found many times. V gene TRBV28 combines with J gene TRBJ1-1, with D unresolved. V shed 5 bases and J shed 1 base, with 14 bases lying between them. The germline gives CDR1 MDHEN, CDR2 SYDVKM. CDR3 length: 15 amino acids. The chain's CDR3 is CASSPTVTRNTEAFF. The CDR3 DNA follows: TGTGCCAGCAGTCCCACCGTCACGAGGAACACTGAAGCTTTCTTT.

The chain links TRBV28 to TRBJ1-1; D unclear. Trimming cost V 4 bases and J 7 bases, with 10 bases left between them. The CDR3 totals 12 residues. Germline assignment: CDR1 MDHEN and CDR2 SYDVKM. The chain's CDR3 is CASSSTEFEAFF. In nucleotides, the CDR3 is TGTGCCAGCAGTTCGACTGAATTTGAAGCTTTCTTT. Complete variable domain (other parts from reference TRBV28 and TRBJ1-1): DVKVTQSSRYLVKRTGEKVFLECVQDMDHENMFWYRQDPGLGLRLIYFSYDVKMKEKGDIPEGYSVSREKKERFSLILESASTNQTSMYLCASSSTEFEAFFGQGTRLTVV.

The gene calls are TRBV4-1 and TRBJ2-2; TRBD1 matches 9 bases. Germline lookup yields CDR1 MGHRA and CDR2 YSYEKL. The CDR3 sequence is 17 residues long. V dropped 3 bases and J dropped 8; count of bases not matched to a gene: 13. The CDR3 reads CASSHYKPGQGVGELFF. In DNA form, the CDR3 reads TGCGCCAGCAGCCATTATAAACCGGGACAGGGAGTTGGGGAGCTGTTTTTT.

This clonotype was seen ten or more times. CDR3 amino acids: CASSRAGVGYGYTF. CDR3 nucleotide sequence: TGTGCCAGCAGTCGGGCAGGGGTTGGCTATGGCTACACCTTC. The chain combines TRBV2 with TRBJ1-2; perhaps TRBD1 as D (6 bases). Trimming stripped 5 bases from V and 4 bases from J, with 14 bases between. Per germline, CDR1 SNHLY and CDR2 FYNNEI. This CDR3 is built from 14 residues.

This clonotype was seen at least ten times. The junction differs from germline at one of its ends, possibly a read error. The rearrangement uses TRBV11-2 and TRBJ2-5; no clear D. In germline, CDR1 is SGHAT, CDR2 FQNNGV. The CDR3 covers 12 residues. CDR3 loop: CASSLATPLAFF. As DNA, the CDR3 is TGTGCCAGCAGCTTAGCCACCCCGCTTGCGTTCTTC.

This clonotype was recorded at least ten times. This chain links TRBV12-3 or TRBV12-4 with TRBJ2-1, with TRBD2 matching over 8 bases. Trimming at V came to 5 bases and at J to 7 bases, leaving 10 bases not matched to a gene. There are 15 residues in the CDR3. CDR3 in DNA: TGTGCCAGCAGTCCTGGGACTAGTGGGTGGAATGAGCAGTTCTTC. Translated, it gives CASSPGTSGWNEQFF.

Ten or more counts support this clonotype. The genes are TRBV7-9 and TRBJ2-7, with D possibly being TRBD2 (7 bases). V lost 8 bases and J lost 2, with 22 bases in between. The CDR3 has 16 amino acids. CDR1 and CDR2 from the germline V gene are SEHNR and FQNEAQ (reference sequence). In nucleotides, the CDR3 is TGTGCCAGCGCCCTCTCCGGGGGGCGAGCGGCCTACGAGCAGTACTTC. Protein product: CASALSGGRAAYEQYF.

The table lists this clonotype with many counts. This sequence joins TRBV6-9 and TRBJ1-1; TRBD1 aligns across 8 bases. After removal of 3 bases from V and 6 bases from J, the junction contained 9 bases not matched to a gene. CDR1 and CDR2 from the germline V gene are MNHGY and SVAAGI. The length of the CDR3 is 15 residues. CDR3 sequence: CASSYFDRGGAEAFF. As DNA, the CDR3 is TGTGCCAGCAGTTACTTCGACAGGGGAGGCGCTGAAGCTTTCTTT.

In regard to this clonotype: This likely traces to a read error, being one base from a far larger clone. The J gene is TRBJ2-3, the V gene TRBV30; 11 bases match TRBD2. The J call is uncertain, as TRBJ2-5 better fits the DNA end. The CDR3 runs to 14 residues. Germline lookup yields CDR1 GTSNPN and CDR2 SVGIG (reference sequence). The CDR3 DNA is TGTGCCTGGACTCCACTAGCGGGAGTCGCGACCCAGTACTTC. Translated: CAWTPLAGVATQYF.

This clonotype was observed a few times. The chain joins TRBV6-5 to TRBJ2-7; TRBD1 or TRBD2 may be the D gene (6 bases each). The CDR3 covers 17 residues. CDR1 is MNHEY and CDR2 is SVGAGI in the germline V gene. V dropped 0 bases and J dropped 0 bases, with 15 bases sitting between them. For the CDR3, the DNA is TGTGCCAGCAGTTACTCCTGGGGGGCGGCCTCCTCCTACGAGCAGTACTTC. This translates into CASSYSWGAASSYEQYF.

This clonotype was counted at least ten times. The chain uses TRBV7-2 and TRBJ2-1, with unresolved D. V shed 4 bases and J shed 5 bases, with 9 bases lying between them. The CDR3 loop spans 13 amino acids. The germline V gene encodes CDR1 SGHTA and CDR2 FQGNSA. In DNA, the CDR3 is TGTGCCAGCAGCTCGAGACAAGACAATGAGCAGTTCTTC. This encodes CASSSRQDNEQFF.

There are many counts of this clonotype. The V gene is TRBV27, the J gene TRBJ1-5; tentatively, D is TRBD1 (5 bases). This CDR3 is 19 amino acids long. CDR1 and CDR2 from the germline V gene are MNHEY and SMNVEV (reference sequence). Trimming shortened V by 2 bases and J by 0 bases, and 20 bases separated the two germline ends. This CDR3 reads CASSLGGWTRRYSNQPQHF. CDR3 DNA sequence: TGTGCCAGCAGTTTAGGAGGTTGGACACGTCGATATAGCAATCAGCCCCAGCATTTT.

This clonotype was observed many times. The J gene is TRBJ2-7, the V gene TRBV3-1, with 8 bases fitting TRBD1. There are 15 residues in the CDR3. J was trimmed by 6 bases and V by 4 bases; bases with no gene match: 11. Germline V gene lookup returns CDR1 LGHDT and CDR2 YNNKEL (reference sequence). CDR3 coding DNA: TGTGCCAGCAGCCCACGAGACAGGGGCCTTCGCGAGCAGTACTTC. Translated: CASSPRDRGLREQYF.

This clonotype was counted many times. V and J are TRBV12-3 or TRBV12-4 and TRBJ2-3, with D unresolved. The length of the CDR3 is 12 residues. Trimming removed 6 bases from V and 11 bases from J, with 15 bases in between. DNA of the CDR3: TGTGCCAGCAGGATAGAAGTAGGCAAGCAGTATTTT. Its translation is CASRIEVGKQYF.

This chain joins TRBV10-3 and TRBJ2-5, with a weak D call TRBD1 (6 bases). The CDR3 length is 13 residues. CDR1 is ENHRY, CDR2 SYGVKD, per germline. Trimming removed 8 bases at V and 4 bases at J, with 14 bases between. In DNA form, the CDR3 reads TGTGCCATCGGGCCCAAACAGGGAGAGACCCAGTACTTC. Its protein product is CAIGPKQGETQYF.

DNA of the CDR3: TGCGCCAGCAGCCGGGGCACAGGATCTGCCGGGGAGCTGTTTTTT. Translating it yields CASSRGTGSAGELFF. The genes are TRBV5-1 and TRBJ2-2; D may correspond to TRBD1 or TRBD2 (5 bases each). The CDR3 extends over 15 amino acids. Per germline, CDR1 SGHRS and CDR2 YFSETQ. Between the trimmed V and J ends, which lost 4 bases and 6 bases, there was a span of 16 bases.

Concerning this clonotype: A read error is possible here, since a much larger clone lies one base away. V is TRBV27 and J is TRBJ2-7; TRBD1 or TRBD2 may be the D gene (6 bases each). The CDR3 consists of 14 residues. Germline V CDR1 and CDR2: MNHEY, SMNVEV (reference sequence). The germline V and J ends were trimmed by 6 bases and 3 bases, with 15 bases remaining between them. CDR3 residues: CASRLGGIFYEQYF. For the CDR3, the DNA is TGTGCCAGCAGACTGGGGGGCATCTTCTACGAGCAGTACTTC.

In this sample, this clonotype turned up many times. The rearrangement joins TRBV28 to TRBJ2-7; unclear D gene. Trimming took off 8 bases at V and 4 bases at J, with 9 bases between the two ends. The CDR3 is 11 amino acids. CDR1 is MDHEN, CDR2 SYDVKM, per germline. The CDR3 DNA reads TGTGCCAGCGTCGAAGGTTACGAGCAGTACTTC. Its translation is CASVEGYEQYF. The full variable domain, its missing parts supplied by reference TRBV28 and TRBJ2-7, is DVKVTQSSRYLVKRTGEKVFLECVQDMDHENMFWYRQDPGLGLRLIYFSYDVKMKEKGDIPEGYSVSREKKERFSLILESASTNQTSMYLCASVEGYEQYFGPGTRLTVT.

As regards this clonotype: A junction boundary mismatches the germline segment, possibly from a read error. J is TRBJ1-2 and V is TRBV5-5, with 7 positions matching TRBD1. CDR1 is SGHKS, CDR2 YYEKEE, per germline (reference sequence). The CDR3 has 14 residues. The CDR3 coding sequence is TGTGTCAGCAGCTTGGACAGGCGTAACTATGGCTACACCTTC. It encodes CVSSLDRRNYGYTF.

The V gene is TRBV9, the J gene TRBJ1-6; D may be TRBD1 (5 bases). Per germline, CDR1 SGDLS and CDR2 YYNGEE. The CDR3 length is 14 residues. Trimming took 0 bases from V and 7 from J, leaving 8 bases between them. CDR3 in DNA: TGTGCCAGCAGCGTAGCGGGGGGAAATTCACCCCTCCACTTT. It translates to CASSVAGGNSPLHF. Based on the CDR3 plus reference TRBV9 and TRBJ1-6, the full variable domain is DSGVTQTPKHLITATGQRVTLRCSPRSGDLSVYWYQQSLDQGLQFLIQYYNGEERAKGNILERFSAQQFPDLHSELNLSSLELGDSALYFCASSVAGGNSPLHFGNGTRLTVT.

This clonotype was seen a few times. J is TRBJ1-1 and V is TRBV29-1; D might be TRBD1 (5 bases). V was trimmed by 7 bases and J by 7 bases, leaving 16 bases between them. The germline V gene encodes CDR1 SQVTM and CDR2 ANQGSEA. The CDR3 length is 12 residues. The CDR3 nucleotides are TGCAGCGCCGGAGGGGTCTGGGATGAAGCTTTCTTT. This encodes CSAGGVWDEAFF.

V is TRBV25-1 and J is TRBJ1-1; D uncertain. V was shortened by 6 bases and J by 3 bases, with 20 bases between the two germline ends. This CDR3 has 16 amino acids. Germline-derived CDR1 and CDR2 are MGHDK and SYGVNS. The CDR3 DNA reads as TGTGCCAGCAGCAGAAGCGGGAGGAGGCGATACACTGAAGCTTTCTTT. It specifies CASSRSGRRRYTEAFF.

This clonotype was counted many times. The rearrangement links TRBV7-8 to TRBJ2-3, with 9 bases identical to TRBD2. Germline values: CDR1 SGHVS, CDR2 FQNEAQ. The CDR3 has 16 amino acids. Trimming took 5 bases from V and 4 from J; bases not matched to a gene: 10. CDR3 DNA: TGTGCCAGCAGCCCTTCGCGGGAGGGACCGGCAGATACGCAGTATTTT. This codes for CASSPSREGPADTQYF.

Concerning this clonotype: A read error is possible here, since a much larger clone lies one base away. V usage is TRBV20-1 and J usage is TRBJ2-5; 12 nucleotides line up with TRBD1. V gave up 8 bases and J gave up 5 bases; unmatched junction bases: 6. From germline, CDR1 is DFQATT and CDR2 SNEGSKA (reference sequence). The CDR3 covers 13 residues. The CDR3 nucleotides read TGCAGTACAACGGGACAGGGGGCGGAGACCCAGTACTTC. Encoded protein: CSTTGQGAETQYF.

This clonotype was seen ten or more times. One end of the junction is discordant with germline, which a read error may explain. This chain links TRBV5-1 with TRBJ2-7; D is unresolved. The germline CDR1 and CDR2 sequences are SGHRS and YFSETQ. CDR3 length: 13 amino acids. CDR3: CASSFGVSYEQYF. The CDR3 region has the DNA TGTGCCAGCAGCTTTGGGGTAAGCTACGAGCAGTACTTC.

This clonotype has a count of ten or more. This sequence joins TRBV6-2 or TRBV6-3 and TRBJ2-1, with 10 positions matching TRBD2. Trimming took 5 bases from V and 6 from J; bases not matched to a gene: 13. This CDR3 has 17 amino acids. In germline, CDR1 is MNHEY, CDR2 SVGEGT. CDR3 in amino acids: CASSTLPGTSASNEQFF. For the CDR3, the DNA is TGTGCCAGCAGTACGCTACCCGGGACTAGCGCTTCCAATGAGCAGTTCTTC.